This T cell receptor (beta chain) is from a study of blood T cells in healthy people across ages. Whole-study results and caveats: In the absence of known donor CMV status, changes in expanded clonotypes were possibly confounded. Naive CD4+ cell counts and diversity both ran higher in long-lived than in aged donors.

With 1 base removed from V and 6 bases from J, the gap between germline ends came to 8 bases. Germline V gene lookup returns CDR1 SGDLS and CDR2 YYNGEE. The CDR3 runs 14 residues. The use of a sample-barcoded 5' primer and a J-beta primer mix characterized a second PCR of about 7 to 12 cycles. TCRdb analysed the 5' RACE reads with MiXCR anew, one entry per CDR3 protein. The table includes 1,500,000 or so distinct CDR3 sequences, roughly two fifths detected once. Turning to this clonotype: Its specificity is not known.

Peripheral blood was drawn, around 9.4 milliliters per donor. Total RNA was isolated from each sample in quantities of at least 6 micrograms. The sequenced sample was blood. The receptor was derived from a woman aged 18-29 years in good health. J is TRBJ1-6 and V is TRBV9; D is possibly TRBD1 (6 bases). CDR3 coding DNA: TGTGCCAGCAGCGTAAGGGGGGTTAATTCACCCCTCCACTTT. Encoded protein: CASSVRGVNSPLHF.